The rows below give T cell receptor beta chains drawn from one sample of a study of cytomegalovirus exposure and HLA in healthy donors. Clones were sequenced by immunoSEQ multiplex PCR, and TCRdb holds only the in-frame ones, with some missing. The sample carries a few hundred thousand clones, roughly 84% recorded once. Specimen: PBMCs. These TCRs come from a man in his late teens or twenties in good health and CMV-seropositive. Each CDR3 is given with its conserved first and last residue. A D gene is named only where the DNA matches it firmly. Some rows have no size entry. The others give once, few or many, or a class for an expanded clone.

v_gene	d_gene	abundance	j_gene	CDR3aa	CDR3nt
TRBV6-5	NA	once	TRBJ1-3	CASSYGGLLSGNTIYF	TGTGCCAGCAGTTATGGGGGCCTTCTCTCTGGAAACACCATATATTTT
TRBV27	NA	NA	TRBJ2-1	CASSLGSYNEQFF	TGTGCCAGCAGCCTCGGATCCTACAATGAGCAGTTCTTC
TRBV4-3	NA	NA	TRBJ1-1	CASSPRGPFF	TGCGCCAGCAGCCCCCGGGGACCTTTCTTT
TRBV6-6	NA	NA	TRBJ1-2	CASSSRTGNYGYTF	TGTGCCAGCAGCTCACGGACTGGTAACTATGGCTACACCTTC
TRBV27	TRBD1	NA	TRBJ1-2	CASSLRTGGDYGYTF	TGTGCCAGCAGTTTACGGACAGGGGGCGACTATGGCTACACCTTC
TRBV2	TRBD2	NA	TRBJ2-7	CASSDGTSPYEQYF	TGTGCCAGCAGTGACGGGACTAGCCCCTACGAGCAGTACTTC
TRBV11-2	NA	NA	TRBJ2-1	CASSITPGPTYNEQFF	TGTGCCAGCAGTATTACCCCGGGACCCACTTACAATGAGCAGTTCTTC
TRBV10-2	TRBD2	few	TRBJ2-1	CASRSSGSSHNEQFF	TGCGCCAGCAGAAGTAGCGGGAGCTCCCACAATGAGCAGTTCTTC
TRBV15	NA	NA	TRBJ1-5	CATSSGFTGQPQHF	TGTGCCACCAGCAGTGGGTTCACTGGGCAGCCCCAGCATTTT
TRBV5-1	TRBD1	NA	TRBJ1-2	CASSLGTGSYGYTF	TGCGCCAGCAGCTTGGGGACAGGGTCCTATGGCTACACCTTC
TRBV11-2	TRBD2	NA	TRBJ2-5	CASSFSLAGAVETQYF	TGTGCCAGCAGCTTCTCCTTAGCGGGAGCGGTCGAGACCCAGTACTTC
TRBV7-8	TRBD1	NA	TRBJ2-1	CASSLGTGNYNEQFF	TGTGCCAGCAGCTTAGGGACAGGGAACTACAATGAGCAGTTCTTC
TRBV10-3	NA	few	TRBJ2-7	CATKEGVSYEQYF	TGTGCCACCAAGGAAGGGGTCTCCTACGAGCAGTACTTC
TRBV27	NA	NA	TRBJ1-5	CASSLRFDQPQHF	TGTGCCAGCAGTTTAAGATTTGATCAGCCCCAGCATTTT
TRBV28	NA	NA	TRBJ2-7	CASSSWGRVSYEQYF	TGTGCCAGCAGTTCCTGGGGCAGGGTCTCCTACGAGCAGTACTTC
TRBV5-6	NA	NA	TRBJ2-7	CASSLYTYEQYF	TGTGCCAGCAGCTTGTATACCTACGAGCAGTACTTC
TRBV27	NA	once	TRBJ2-1	CASSFGTGEQFF	TGTGCCAGCAGTTTTGGTACCGGTGAGCAGTTCTTC
TRBV6-1	NA	NA	TRBJ1-3	CASIFQEGYGNTIYF	TGTGCCAGCATATTCCAGGAAGGGTATGGAAACACCATATATTTT
TRBV6-6	TRBD2	NA	TRBJ2-7	CASRQAGGPFSYEQYF	TGTGCCAGCAGACAAGCGGGAGGACCTTTTTCCTACGAGCAGTACTTC
TRBV5-1	TRBD1	NA	TRBJ1-1	CASSLGLGQMNTEAFF	TGCGCCAGCAGCTTGGGCTTGGGACAGATGAACACTGAAGCTTTCTTT
TRBV5-1	NA	NA	TRBJ1-5	CASSFSPNQPQHF	TGCGCCAGCAGCTTCTCCCCGAATCAGCCCCAGCATTTT
TRBV29-1	NA	once	TRBJ1-2	CSVTKTENYGYTF	TGCAGCGTCACAAAGACAGAAAACTATGGCTACACCTTC
TRBV27	TRBD1	NA	TRBJ2-3	CASSPGARGPSTDTQYF	TGTGCCAGCAGTCCCGGAGCCAGGGGGCCTTCCACAGATACGCAGTATTTT
TRBV15	NA	NA	TRBJ2-2	CATSLRTGNGELFF	TGTGCCACCAGCCTACGGACGGGGAATGGGGAGCTGTTTTTT
TRBV5-1	NA	NA	TRBJ2-7	CASSLEVSAYEQYF	TGCGCCAGCAGCTTGGAGGTATCCGCCTACGAGCAGTACTTC
TRBV19	NA	NA	TRBJ2-4	CASSIADIQYF	TGTGCCAGTAGTATTGCCGACATTCAGTACTTC
TRBV7-2	NA	NA	TRBJ2-5	CASSPPRVAGQETQYF	TGTGCCAGCAGCCCACCTCGGGTTGCGGGACAGGAGACCCAGTACTTC
TRBV29-1	TRBD2	NA	TRBJ2-1	CSVAGPGTSGRVGNEQFF	TGCAGCGTTGCGGGCCCCGGGACTAGCGGGAGGGTCGGCAATGAGCAGTTCTTC
TRBV25-1	TRBD2	NA	TRBJ2-5	CASSETGGSQETQYF	TGTGCCAGCAGTGAAACGGGGGGATCCCAAGAGACCCAGTACTTC
TRBV7-9	NA	NA	TRBJ2-7	CASSLAPYEQYF	TGTGCCAGCAGCTTAGCCCCTTACGAGCAGTACTTC
TRBV19	NA	NA	TRBJ1-5	CASSIGLRDGQPQHF	TGTGCCAGTAGTATAGGGTTAAGGGACGGTCAGCCCCAGCATTTT
TRBV28	TRBD2	NA	TRBJ2-2	CASSSPSGLGNTGELFF	TGTGCCAGCAGTTCTCCATCGGGACTAGGGAACACCGGGGAGCTGTTTTTT
TRBV6-5	TRBD2	NA	TRBJ2-1	CASSYSLAGNEQFF	TGTGCCAGCAGTTACTCACTAGCGGGGAATGAGCAGTTCTTC
TRBV5-1	NA	NA	TRBJ2-1	CASSLTGHRLDEQFF	TGCGCCAGCAGCTTAACGGGACACCGACTGGATGAGCAGTTCTTC
TRBV7-8	NA	NA	TRBJ2-7	CASSLGGTYSYEQYF	TGTGCCAGCAGCTTAGGGGGGACGTACTCCTACGAGCAGTACTTC
TRBV4-3	NA	NA	TRBJ2-7	CASSPGVGRGTYEQYF	TGCGCCAGCAGCCCGGGGGTGGGCAGGGGGACCTACGAGCAGTACTTC
TRBV30	NA	NA	TRBJ1-5	CAWSPAFNQPQHF	TGTGCCTGGAGCCCGGCCTTCAATCAGCCCCAGCATTTT
TRBV4-2	NA	few	TRBJ2-7	CASSQESQGLTYEQYF	TGTGCCAGCAGCCAAGAATCCCAGGGTTTAACCTACGAGCAGTACTTC
TRBV7-3	TRBD1	NA	TRBJ2-7	CASSRTGYPRDEQYF	TGTGCCAGCAGCAGGACAGGGTACCCCAGGGACGAGCAGTACTTC
TRBV19	NA	NA	TRBJ2-7	CASSSRTDVYEQYF	TGTGCCAGTAGTTCTCGGACAGACGTCTACGAGCAGTACTTC
TRBV19	NA	NA	TRBJ1-4	CASSIFADAGEKLFF	TGTGCCAGTAGTATATTTGCAGATGCTGGAGAGAAACTGTTTTTT
TRBV29-1	TRBD2	NA	TRBJ2-7	CSALSGRHYEQYF	TGCAGCGCCCTTAGCGGGAGGCACTACGAGCAGTACTTC
TRBV28	NA	NA	TRBJ2-5	CASSSSGAKETQYF	TGTGCCAGCAGTTCTTCAGGGGCGAAAGAGACCCAGTACTTC
TRBV30	TRBD1	NA	TRBJ1-5	CAWSPEQGTQPQHF	TGTGCCTGGAGTCCAGAACAGGGGACTCAGCCCCAGCATTTT
TRBV6-1	NA	NA	TRBJ1-3	CASSEEGGGNTIYF	TGTGCCAGCAGTGAAGAAGGCGGCGGAAACACCATATATTTT
TRBV25-1	NA	NA	TRBJ1-1	CASSGPGREAFF	TGTGCCAGCAGTGGACCGGGACGGGAAGCTTTCTTT
TRBV6-1	NA	NA	TRBJ2-1	CASSESRWGNNEQFF	TGTGCCAGCAGTGAATCCAGGTGGGGTAACAATGAGCAGTTCTTC
TRBV29-1	NA	NA	TRBJ2-5	CSASEVGETQYF	TGCAGCGCCTCGGAGGTCGGGGAGACCCAGTACTTC
TRBV7-2	NA	NA	TRBJ2-7	CASSLLRGSYEQYF	TGTGCCAGCAGCTTATTAAGGGGTTCCTACGAGCAGTACTTC
TRBV9	NA	NA	TRBJ1-1	CASSVVWGGTEAFF	TGTGCCAGCAGCGTAGTGTGGGGCGGAACTGAAGCTTTCTTT